What follows describes a single TCR beta chain. This table comes from immunoSEQ multiplex PCR, and its TCRdb copy is limited to in-frame clones, with some not included. The table shows about 78,000 clones, with just under 85% occurring only once. Germline CDR1 reads LGHNA; CDR2 reads YSLEER. The CDR3 covers 14 residues. Between the trimmed V and J ends, which lost 8 bases and 3 bases, there was a span of 15 bases. The record originates from a study of T cells in localized non-small cell lung cancer. The specimen was peripheral blood, collected before any cancer treatment. The chain employs TRBV4-3 and TRBJ2-3, with D perhaps matching TRBD1 (6 bases). The sequence derives from a man aged 40-75 years with stage I lung adenocarcinoma. The CDR3 region is CASGLQGPTDTQYF. In nucleotides, the CDR3 is TGCGCCAGCGGATTACAGGGCCCAACAGATACGCAGTATTTT.